This record looks at one T cell receptor (beta chain) sequence and its context. This clonotype was seen a single time. Its binding antigen is unknown. No base qualities exist here, and no much larger clone lies one base off it. The CDR1 and CDR2 encoded by the germline V gene are KGHSH and LQKENI. Relative to germline, V is missing 3 bases and J is missing 2 bases, with 6 bases of the junction outside any gene match. The CDR3 spans 15 residues, from the cysteine through the phenylalanine. This entry keeps only the CDR3 DNA: 45 bases, framed from base 1. This entry is derived from a study of blood T cells in healthy people across ages (dated by TCRdb to between 2015 and 2016). Context from the whole study: Template switching captured roughly one uniquely barcoded TCR beta cDNA molecule per two T cells in model experiments. To track age-related changes in TCR beta repertoire diversity, the study relied on deep sequencing normalized with unique cDNA molecular identifiers. Donors were grouped into four age groups: young (average 16 years), middle-aged (under 40), aged (around 62) and long-lived (about 82). Two additional independent replicas of 1 million unique cDNA reads from the same blood draw were analyzed for two donors (one aged 18 to 29 and one aged 80 or older). General findings and caveats noted by the study authors: As age increased, observed TCR beta diversity per million T cells dropped in a roughly linear way, and a significant reduction was already evident by age 40. There was a strong correlation between observed TCR beta diversity and the percentage of naive T cells measured by flow cytometry. Donor CMV infection status was unknown, potentially confounding age-related changes in expanded clonotypes. The long-lived group showed more naive CD4+ T cells, fewer expanded clones and increased TCR diversity than the aged group, suggesting age selection. Total diversity estimates from one million sequenced T cells were considered lower bounds and underestimates. Since profiling was done on bulk unsorted PBMCs, naive and antigen-experienced compartments could not be conclusively compared.

The library was prepared using 5' RACE. Sequencing used an Illumina HiSeq 2500. The second PCR ran for about 7 to 11 cycles and used a J-beta primer mix along with a sample-barcoded 5' primer. A template-switch 5' adaptor carrying 12 random nucleotides introduced a unique molecular identifier onto each TCR beta cDNA molecule. At least 3 million CDR3-containing paired-end reads were obtained from each sample. All of the RNA was converted into first-strand cDNA using the Mint cDNA synthesis kit, with a TRBC-specific oligonucleotide serving as the primer. All cDNA was treated with uracil-DNA glycosylase and then went through a first 18-cycle PCR with the universal primers M1SS and BC2_uni_R. The source study handled its data this way. For normalization, 1 million high-quality reads were randomly selected from each sample, with every read carrying a distinct molecular identifier. Instead of being binned into consensus sequences, reads that shared molecular identifiers were thrown out. MiTCR, with a Q25 quality threshold and the strictest error-elimination algorithm, was used for CDR3 identification, clonotype clustering and error correction. A nonparametric unseen species model using Euler transformation provided a lower-bound estimate of total TCR beta diversity. TCRdb trimmed the raw reads at Q25, called clones with MiXCR and kept productive beta chains. Merged by CDR3 protein, the rows form single entries marked with the most common genes and DNA. The V and J calls reflect TCRdb's pipeline rather than the authors' work. The sample table records some 800,000 distinct CDR3 sequences; roughly 25% of these occur just once. The leading ten clones occupy under 4% of the sample.

Donors were approximately 42 systemically healthy Caucasian individuals from Russia aged roughly 6 to 100 years. Each donor gave about 9.2 milliliters of peripheral blood, drawn into EDTA-treated Vacutainer tubes. Ficoll-Paque density-gradient centrifugation was used to isolate PBMCs, with at least 6 million obtained per sample. Total RNA was extracted from PBMCs with Trizol reagent, with at least 6 micrograms obtained per sample. For every donor, an aliquot of PBMCs went through flow cytometry to measure the percentages of naive CD45RAhigh/CD27high T cells. This sample also belongs to another study, concerning T cells of mothers and their children. Per the second study: Nine systemically healthy Caucasian individuals served as donors, namely three mothers together with their six children. cDNA synthesis consumed the entire amount of extracted RNA, loaded at around 1.4 ug RNA in each 15 ul reaction. In the second PCR, sample barcodes and 2-4 random nucleotides were introduced via the M1S primer. More than 8 million TCR beta CDR3 reads were obtained from each mother, and 2.5 million to 3 million reads were obtained from each child. Thymic selection similarly shapes TCR recombination output in related and unrelated pairs, with minor effect from inherited differences. Normalized repertoire overlap in related mother-child pairs was always slightly higher than in unrelated mother-child pairs, but the difference was never significant. No persistent microchimeric T cell clones were found, with a detection sensitivity of roughly 92 clones per million clonotypes. To look for features that set related mother-child pairs apart from unrelated individuals, the researchers ran deep NGS to compare the TCR beta repertoires of mothers and children. The mean age was roughly 40 +/- 4 years for the mothers and approximately 11 +/- 4 years for the children. After adapters were ligated using NEBNext reagents, the libraries underwent 100+100 nt paired-end sequencing on an Illumina HiSeq 2000. Mother and child libraries were prepared a month apart and sequenced in separate runs to prevent cross-contamination. Between about 500,000 and 2,300,000 distinct TCR beta clonotypes were identified per donor. Naive TCR beta clonotypes were estimated from low-frequency clonotypes matched to each donor's FACS-determined naive share, without sorting.

The specimen sequenced was blood. This TCR was sampled from a boy between 10 and 17 years old in good health. The V and J segments used are TRBV18 and TRBJ2-5; 7 of the junction bases match TRBD1. The CDR3 protein sequence reads: CASSPSQGLQETQYF. The DNA sequence is TGTGCCAGCTCACCTTCACAGGGGCTTCAAGAGACCCAGTACTTC.